This T cell receptor (beta chain) was sequenced in a study of blood T cell repertoires in COVID-19. As for the study in general: The study drew acute and convalescent COVID-19 samples from the United States, Italy and Spain. Sources were T cells, B-cell-depleted T cells, or PBMCs; the material itself was cDNA or gDNA.

CDR3 size: 14 residues. V gave up 1 base and J gave up 11 bases, with 15 bases separating them. Germline CDR1 reads GTSNPN; CDR2 reads SVGIG (reference sequence). Methods used by the authors: Reference gene primer amplification in the assay estimated nucleated cell counts. Sequencing used immunoSEQ multiplex PCR; TCRdb keeps in-frame clones, though not all of them. That table gives V, J and clone size, and the DNA gave D and trimming. The sample holds 11,000 or so clones; more than 65% are singletons and the top ten take 6.1%. Seattle-derived patients entered the study during active infection and were followed longitudinally.

Sequencing was carried out using peripheral blood. The receptor was isolated from a man in his fifties or sixties with COVID-19, enrolled during active disease. This chain links TRBV30 with TRBJ1-6, with D tentatively TRBD1 (6 bases). This CDR3 is CAWSAQGSWPPLHF. The CDR3 region has the DNA TGTGCCTGGAGTGCACAGGGAAGTTGGCCACCCCTCCACTTT.